This T cell receptor (beta chain) was observed in a study of cytomegalovirus exposure and HLA in healthy donors (dated by TCRdb to the late 2010s). Regarding the research as a whole: An earlier analysis of a few hundred of the donors reported 276 Gb of sequence data and about 120 million unique TCR beta sequences obtained from roughly 170 million T cells. The aim of the study was to test whether cataloging public T cell receptors could identify signatures of past pathogen exposure. A few DR-DQ haplotypes were treated as single units for association and clustering because of strong linkage in the cohort. All discovery cohort repertoires had been generated on a single sequencing platform. Rather than using new phenotypic data, the later analysis identified candidate immune exposures from TCR beta sequences and from how often those sequences occurred across donors. The number of donors typed differed by locus, with about 629-630 for A, B, C, DRB1 and DQB1, around 560 for DQA1, 600 to 610 for DPA1, and around 430 for DPB1. To predict cytomegalovirus infection status, the study combined high-throughput TCR immunosequencing, statistical association of individual TCRs with disease status, and machine learning. A later genetic analysis used genome-wide SNP genotypes for about 60% of the roughly 700 donors, treating that subset as a discovery cohort. In a later analysis, previously published TCR beta repertoires from fewer than 750 donors were re-analyzed and high-resolution HLA genotyping was added so that TCR occurrence patterns could be studied. Donor age, sex, ethnicity and CMV serostatus were compiled together with the repertoire data. Among the approximately 400 genotyped donors, approximately 77% belonged to the genetic ancestry cluster associated with self-reported Caucasian donors. The T cell repertoires of 666 subjects were profiled by immunosequencing and related to cytomegalovirus serostatus. Across approximately 420 genotyped donors of the cohort, an average of approximately 240,000 unique TCR beta nucleotide sequences per donor were sequenced, and approximately 19% of those sequences were non-productive. Approximately 300 gigabases of sequencing data and 75 million to 85 million unique TCR sequences made up an early release that covered 640 HLA-typed donors. In addition to the first cohort of 666 subjects, a separate validation cohort of 120 different subjects was used. Both class I and class II loci were covered by HLA typing, at four-digit resolution. An earlier analysis of 587 of the donors used high-throughput TCR beta sequencing to judge whether each TCR beta V gene segment behaved as functional or pseudogenic. Study-level results and caveats: Correlated functional status among segregating V segments might reflect linkage disequilibrium, but an unknown experimental factor could not be ruled out. Some IMGT-functional V segments, including TRBV6-2 and TRBV6-3, could not be distinguished by the 87-base-pair reads and were therefore excluded. Across donors, most TCR sequences were observed very rarely, whereas some public TCRs were present in many individuals. A later analysis found that most CMV-associated TCR beta chains appeared HLA-restricted, with HLA associations seemingly driven largely by CMV exposure. In a later analysis, several top co-occurrence clusters were reported to appear linked to parvovirus B19, influenza, CMV and Epstein-Barr virus. The only immune exposure information available for the cohort was CMV serostatus. The classifier was reported to diagnose cytomegalovirus status with high specificity and sensitivity in both the original and validation cohorts. Because HLA typing was unavailable for some donors at each locus, only the typed subset was used in association tests. A later genetic analysis reported fewer N-insertions in productive TCRs among donors in an Asian-associated ancestry cluster than the roughly 650-donor mean. The study gave a list of under 200 TCR beta chains associated with cytomegalovirus. Presence/absence analyses assumed roughly uniform sequencing depth across donors, an assumption that may not hold. An earlier analysis of around 600 of the donors showed that most TCR beta V segments appeared in productive rearrangements either about 87% or about 30% of the time, which broadly matched IMGT annotations. In vitro tests confirmed that a few of the cytomegalovirus-associated TCR beta chains recognize cytomegalovirus antigens. The sequencing pipeline was judged likely to have produced a cluster of highly shared sequence variants as a technical artifact. Because counts were too low, some 17 rarely observed V segments, including chromosome 9 orphons, were excluded from the earlier analysis of some 590 of the donors. Compared with equally common non-associated chains, HLA-associated TCR beta chains in a later analysis were more clonally expanded and had lower generation probabilities. V-gene and J-gene trimming of TCR beta chains was associated with a missense DCLRE1C variant in a later genetic analysis, and the association was replicated in an independent cohort. A further reported finding was that TCR beta sequences accurately predicted the HLA-A and HLA-B alleles for most subjects in the first cohort. In a later analysis, the rate of TCR association differed among HLA loci, with DRB1 alleles having the most associated TCRs and HLA-C alleles having the fewest. In a later analysis, over 15,000 TCR beta sequences were associated with specific HLA alleles at a false discovery rate of 0.05. When HLA alleles, especially DR and DQ, strongly co-occurred, TCR associations were difficult to assign to individual alleles. The authors suggested that the approach could potentially be generalized to other disease states and immunological phenotypes. The cohort was sequenced for TCR beta chains only, and without alpha or paired-chain data the features that could be detected were limited.

Library preparation employed the immunoSEQ multiplex PCR assay. For the multiplex PCR, a mixture combining 60 forward primers for TCR Vbeta segments and 13 reverse primers for TCR Jbeta segments was used. A multiplex PCR assay on genomic DNA amplified the CDR3 region of rearranged TCR beta genes. On the Illumina HiSeq System, the amplified TCR beta libraries were sequenced as 87-base-pair reads. Concerning the study's data processing: A later analysis tallied roughly 78 million unique TCR beta chains across the 666 repertoires, and some 12 million of those chains were shared by two or more donors. Raw reads were error-corrected and collapsed into unique sequences by a nearest-neighbor algorithm in which closely related sequences were merged to remove PCR and sequencing errors. Alignment of CDR3 sequences to IMGT reference sequences was used to assign V, D and J gene segments. For a sequence to be retained, a match of at least six nucleotides was required to both a V gene segment and a J gene segment. Rearrangements were classified as productive when the CDR3 lacked stop codons and remained in frame with V and J, and all other rearrangements were classified as non-productive. CDR3 was defined by IMGT convention, running from the second conserved V-encoded cysteine to the conserved J-encoded phenylalanine. Sequences without an unambiguous match to a single V gene segment were excluded from the earlier analysis of approximately 600 of the donors. In an earlier analysis of a few hundred of the donors, a V segment was called functional when productive rearrangements were above 56.7%, and segregating when the standard deviation between donors exceeded 5%. A statistical classification framework was built to diagnose cytomegalovirus status from the catalog of TCR beta chain sequences. In a later analysis, TCR nucleotide sequences were compared against IMGT/GENE-DB human TR gene sequences so that V and J genes could be assigned. The TCRdist pipeline was used in a later analysis to assign CDR3 sequences and most-parsimonious VDJ recombination scenarios. In a later analysis, every TCR beta chain was defined by the combination of its CDR3 amino acid sequence and its V-gene family, and reads without a unique V-gene family were dropped. A later analysis removed nearly 600 highly shared, low-generation-probability nucleotide sequences to deal with suspected cross-contamination and a sequencing artifact. In a later analysis, a clonal expansion index for each public chain was calculated from normalized within-repertoire ranks of inferred template counts. A later analysis computed generation probabilities with a VDJ recombination model fitted to out-of-frame rearrangements, and checked the results against IGoR. Hypergeometric tests were used in a later analysis to score TCR-TCR, TCR-HLA and TCR-CMV co-occurrence, with a repertoire-size bias correction applied to the TCR pairs. False discovery rates were estimated in a later analysis by permuting HLA or CMV assignments 20 times. In a later analysis, co-occurring TCRs were grouped with DBSCAN, and TCRdist sequence similarity was added when clustering was performed within HLA-allele-positive subsets. Co-occurrence clustering excluded repertoires with fewer than 30,000 or more than 120,000 public chains, plus five with anomalous nucleotide sharing. The table comes from immuneACCESS by way of TCRdb, which keeps in-frame sequences with V and J called. Part of the clones is missing from these tables; in studies checked, under half for an unresolved V gene and the rest for unknown reasons. Clonal size and the V and J genes are those of that table, whereas D and trimming came from the DNA. This sample comprises tens of thousands of clones, about 71% of them detected only once. The biggest ten clones account for about 20% of the sample.

The cohort was made up of about 670 healthy bone marrow donors. At the time of sampling, all cohort members were nominally healthy, though unrecorded immune exposures were likely present. The donor was CMV seropositive and was included in the group of 289 seropositive cohort members. A peripheral blood sample was provided by each donor, and peripheral blood mononuclear cells were used for TCR beta sequencing. The Qiagen DNeasy Blood Extraction Kit was used to extract genomic DNA from the blood cell samples. The CDR3, from cysteine to phenylalanine, totals 15 residues. The CDR3 DNA has 45 bases and is translated from base 1. V trim: 4 bases; J trim: 3 bases; unmatched bases: 3. Via the germline V gene, CDR1 is SGHTA and CDR2 FQGNSA. This clone was detected once. This receptor's antigen is unknown. No much larger clone is present one base from it, and per-base qualities are unavailable.

The sequence is built from TRBV7-2 and TRBJ2-1; TRBD2 fits 10 bases in the junction. The sequence derives from a woman aged 50 to 60 in good health and CMV-seropositive. The sample consisted of PBMCs. The DNA is TGTGCCAGCAGCTCAGCGGGGGGGATCTACAATGAGCAGTTCTTC. This translates into CASSSAGGIYNEQFF.